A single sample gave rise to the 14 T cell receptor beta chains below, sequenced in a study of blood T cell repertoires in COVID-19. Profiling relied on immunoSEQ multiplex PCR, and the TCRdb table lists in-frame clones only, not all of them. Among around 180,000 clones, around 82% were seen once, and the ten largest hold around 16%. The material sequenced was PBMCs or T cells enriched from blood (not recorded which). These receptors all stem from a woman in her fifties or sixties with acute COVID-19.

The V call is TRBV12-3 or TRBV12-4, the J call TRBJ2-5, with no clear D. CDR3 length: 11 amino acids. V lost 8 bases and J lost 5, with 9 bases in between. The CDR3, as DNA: TGTGCCAGCTCCCAAGCGGAGACCCAGTACTTC. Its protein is CASSQAETQYF.

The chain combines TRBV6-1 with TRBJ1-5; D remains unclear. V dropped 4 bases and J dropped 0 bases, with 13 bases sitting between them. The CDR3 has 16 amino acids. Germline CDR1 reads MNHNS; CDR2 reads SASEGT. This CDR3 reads CASSGIGAYSNQPQHF. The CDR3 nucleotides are TGTGCCAGCAGTGGCATCGGAGCGTATAGCAATCAGCCCCAGCATTTT.

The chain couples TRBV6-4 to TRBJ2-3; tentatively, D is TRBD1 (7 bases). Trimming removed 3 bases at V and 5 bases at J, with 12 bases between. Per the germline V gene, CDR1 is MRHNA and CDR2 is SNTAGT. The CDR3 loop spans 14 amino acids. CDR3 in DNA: TGTGCCAGCAGTGATCAGGGGGGCCAAGATACGCAGTATTTT. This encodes CASSDQGGQDTQYF.

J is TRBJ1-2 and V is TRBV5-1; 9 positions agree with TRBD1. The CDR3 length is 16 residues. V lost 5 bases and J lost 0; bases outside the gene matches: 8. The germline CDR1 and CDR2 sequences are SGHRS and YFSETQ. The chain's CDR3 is CASRQDRGRANYGYTF. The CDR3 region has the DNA TGCGCCAGCAGACAGGACAGGGGACGCGCTAACTATGGCTACACCTTC.

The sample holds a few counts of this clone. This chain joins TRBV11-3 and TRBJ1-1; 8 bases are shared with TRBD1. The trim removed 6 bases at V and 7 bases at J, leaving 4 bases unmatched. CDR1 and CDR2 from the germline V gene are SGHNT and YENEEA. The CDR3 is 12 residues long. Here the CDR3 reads CASRRTGNEAFF. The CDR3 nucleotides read TGTGCCAGCAGACGGACAGGGAATGAAGCTTTCTTT. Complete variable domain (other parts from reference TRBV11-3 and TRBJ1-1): EAGVVQSPRYKIIEKKQPVAFWCNPISGHNTLYWYLQNLGQGPELLIRYENEEAVDDSQLPKDRFSAERLKGVDSTLKIQPAELGDSAVYLCASRRTGNEAFFGQGTRLTVV.

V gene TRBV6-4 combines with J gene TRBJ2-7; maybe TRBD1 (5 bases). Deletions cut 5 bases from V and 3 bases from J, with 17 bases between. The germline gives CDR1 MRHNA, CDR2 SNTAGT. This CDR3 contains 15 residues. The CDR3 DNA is TGTGCCAGCAGTTATCTTAGGGGCTCTCTCTACGAGCAGTACGTC. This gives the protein CASSYLRGSLYEQYV.

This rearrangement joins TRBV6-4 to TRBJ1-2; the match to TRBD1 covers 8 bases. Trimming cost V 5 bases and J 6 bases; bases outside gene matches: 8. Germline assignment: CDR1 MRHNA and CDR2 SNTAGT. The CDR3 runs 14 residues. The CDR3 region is CASSPDRASDGYTF. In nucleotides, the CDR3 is TGTGCCAGCAGTCCGGACAGGGCATCGGATGGCTACACCTTC.

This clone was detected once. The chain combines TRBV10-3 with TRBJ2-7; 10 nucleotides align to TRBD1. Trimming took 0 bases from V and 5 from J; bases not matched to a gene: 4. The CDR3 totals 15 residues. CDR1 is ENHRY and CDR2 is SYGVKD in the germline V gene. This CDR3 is CAISESAGQGNEQYV. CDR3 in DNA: TGTGCCATCAGTGAGTCAGCGGGACAGGGGAACGAGCAGTACGTC.

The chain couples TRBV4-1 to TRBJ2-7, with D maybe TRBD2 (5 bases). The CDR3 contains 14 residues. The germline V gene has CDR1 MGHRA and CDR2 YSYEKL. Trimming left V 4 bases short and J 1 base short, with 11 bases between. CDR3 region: CASSLDYLSYEQYV. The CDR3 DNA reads TGCGCCAGCAGCCTAGACTATTTGTCCTACGAGCAGTACGTC.

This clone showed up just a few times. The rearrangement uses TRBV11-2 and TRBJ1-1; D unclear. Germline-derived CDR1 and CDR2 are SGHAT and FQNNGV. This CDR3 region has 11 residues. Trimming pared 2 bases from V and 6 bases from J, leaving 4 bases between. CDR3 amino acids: CASSLISEAFF. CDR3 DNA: TGTGCCAGCAGCTTAATCTCTGAAGCTTTCTTT.

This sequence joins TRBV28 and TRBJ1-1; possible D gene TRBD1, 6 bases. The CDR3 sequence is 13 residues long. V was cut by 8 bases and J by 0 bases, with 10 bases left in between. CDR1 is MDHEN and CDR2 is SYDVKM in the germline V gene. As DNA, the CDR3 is TGTGCCAGCCTGACAGGTGTGAACACTGAAGCTTTCTTT. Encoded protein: CASLTGVNTEAFF.

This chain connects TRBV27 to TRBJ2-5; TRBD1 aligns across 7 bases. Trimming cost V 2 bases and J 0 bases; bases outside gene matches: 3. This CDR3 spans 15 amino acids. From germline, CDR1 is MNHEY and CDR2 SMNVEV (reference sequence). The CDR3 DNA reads TGTGCCAGCAGTTTAAAGGGACAGAACCAAGAGACCCAGTACTTC. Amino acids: CASSLKGQNQETQYF.

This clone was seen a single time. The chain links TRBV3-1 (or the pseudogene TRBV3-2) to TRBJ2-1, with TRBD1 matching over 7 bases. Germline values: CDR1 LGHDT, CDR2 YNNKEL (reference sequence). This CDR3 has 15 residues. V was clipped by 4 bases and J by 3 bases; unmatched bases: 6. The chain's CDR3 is CASSLRGGFYNEQFF. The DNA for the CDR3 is TGTGCCAGCAGCCTCCGAGGGGGCTTCTACAATGAGCAGTTCTTC.

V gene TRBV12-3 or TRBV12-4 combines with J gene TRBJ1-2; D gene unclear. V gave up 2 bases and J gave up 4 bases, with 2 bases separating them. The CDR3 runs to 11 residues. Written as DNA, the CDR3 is TGTGCCAGCAGTTTACGCTATGGCTACACCTTC. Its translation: CASSLRYGYTF.